This T cell receptor beta chain emerged from a study of shared clonotypes between healthy human individuals. Here immunoSEQ multiplex PCR was the method, and the copy in TCRdb shows in-frame clones only, minus some. The sample yields a few hundred thousand clones, 60% to 80% seen once. This clone was seen repeatedly, ten times or more. Material: memory CD4+ T cells sorted from blood. The subset was: CD45RA-negative fraction. The source is a man aged 25-40 years in good health.

CDR3 nucleotides: TGTGCCACCAGCAGAGACGTGGGGGCCAACGTCCTGACTTTC. Its translation: CATSRDVGANVLTF. The chain is built from TRBV15 and TRBJ2-6; D gene uncertain. Trimming cost V 0 bases and J 4 bases, with 4 bases left between them. The CDR3 loop spans 14 amino acids. Germline-derived CDR1 and CDR2 are LNHNV and YYDKDF (reference sequence).